What follows are 27 T cell receptor beta chains derived from one specimen sequenced in a study of vaccination and CD4 T cells after COVID-19. An Oncomine TCR Beta short-read assay was used to sequence the DNA from cultured CD4+ T cells. In this case, cultured CD4+ T cells provided the extracted genomic DNA. TCRdb re-called the PCR reads through MiXCR, storing one row per CDR3 protein. In the table there are 7,500 to 10,000 distinct CDR3 sequences, roughly 27% of which are singletons. No antigen has been identified for these receptors. As to treatment: roughly 10-day PBMC culture with coronavirus spike peptide pools or control peptides (ViraFEST assay). One should note that the unexposed donor's CD4+ T cells were collected before the COVID-19 pandemic (2011-2018). What was sequenced was CD4+ T cells from blood, cultured in vitro. The receptors derive from a human donor in good health.

This clonotype has a single count. The chain carries TRBV19 and TRBJ1-5, with D tentatively TRBD1 (5 bases). Germline V CDR1 and CDR2: LNHDA, SQIVND (reference sequence). V lost 3 bases, J lost 4 bases, and 19 bases lay in between. The CDR3 is 17 residues long. The CDR3 region has the DNA TGTGCCAGTAGTATTCCAAACTTCGACAGCACTAATCAGCCCCAGCATTTT. Its translation is CASSIPNFDSTNQPQHF.

The chain recombines TRBV19 with TRBJ1-5, with unresolved D. The CDR3 loop spans 13 amino acids. Germline CDR1 reads LNHDA; CDR2 reads SQIVND (reference sequence). The V end was cut by 3 bases, the J end by 7 bases, with 10 bases between. The CDR3 reads CASSIGPRQPQHF. CDR3 nucleotide sequence: TGTGCCAGTAGTATCGGTCCACGGCAGCCCCAGCATTTT.

The chain combines TRBV15 with TRBJ1-1, with 10 bases fitting TRBD1. The CDR3 has 13 residues. J lost 10 bases, V lost 6 bases, and 8 bases had no gene match. CDR1 is LNHNV, CDR2 YYDKDF, per germline (reference sequence). The CDR3 DNA sequence: TGTGCCACCAGAAACGACAGGGGGCTGGGAGCTTTCTTT. Translated: CATRNDRGLGAFF.

J is TRBJ2-6 and V is TRBV9; the D call may be TRBD1 or TRBD2 (6 bases each). CDR3 size: 16 residues. Germline V gene data show CDR1 as SGDLS and CDR2 as YYNGEE. Trimming stripped 0 bases from V and 0 bases from J, with 7 bases between. The chain's CDR3 is CASSVEGGSGANVLTF. CDR3 bases: TGTGCCAGCAGCGTAGAGGGGGGCTCTGGGGCCAACGTCCTGACTTTC.

As DNA, the CDR3 is TGTGCCAGCAGTTTGTTAACTACAACAGGGGGAAATCAGCCCCAGCATTTT. It specifies CASSLLTTTGGNQPQHF. The chain recombines TRBV28 with TRBJ1-5; the match to TRBD1 covers 8 bases. The CDR3 loop spans 17 amino acids. The trim removed 3 bases at V and 4 bases at J, leaving 11 bases unmatched. CDR1 is MDHEN and CDR2 is SYDVKM in the germline V gene. Variable domain in full (rest from reference TRBV28 and TRBJ1-5): DVKVTQSSRYLVKRTGEKVFLECVQDMDHENMFWYRQDPGLGLRLIYFSYDVKMKEKGDIPEGYSVSREKKERFSLILESASTNQTSMYLCASSLLTTTGGNQPQHFGDGTRLSIL.

The table lists this clonotype with a few counts. This chain joins TRBV20-1 and TRBJ1-1; D remains unclear. The V end lost 6 bases, the J end lost 4 bases, and 18 bases lay between the germline ends. The CDR3 is 14 residues long. Looked up from germline, CDR1 is DFQATT and CDR2 is SNEGSKA (reference sequence). The CDR3 region is CSALERRVSTEAFF. The CDR3 bases are TGCAGTGCCCTTGAAAGGAGAGTAAGCACTGAAGCTTTCTTT.

There are a few counts of this clonotype. The genes are TRBV6-2 or TRBV6-3 and TRBJ2-1; TRBD2 matches 13 bases. Per germline, CDR1 MNHEY and CDR2 SVGEGT. The CDR3 consists of 17 residues. J was trimmed by 0 bases and V by 6 bases; bases with no gene match: 5. CDR3 amino acids: CASSPRTSGSSYNEQFF. The CDR3 coding sequence is TGTGCCAGCAGCCCCCGGACTAGCGGGAGCTCCTACAATGAGCAGTTCTTC.

This clonotype was seen only a few times. The chain couples TRBV11-1 to TRBJ2-1; D ambiguous. The CDR3 consists of 12 residues. Per germline, CDR1 SGHAT and CDR2 FQDESV (reference sequence). V lost 1 base to trimming and J lost 8 bases, with 6 bases between them. The CDR3 bases are TGTGCCAGCAGCTTAGATAGGGATGAGCAGTTCTTC. It specifies CASSLDRDEQFF. The entire variable domain, with the rest obtained from reference TRBV11-1 and TRBJ2-1, is as follows: EAEVAQSPRYKITEKSQAVAFWCDPISGHATLYWYRQILGQGPELLVQFQDESVVDDSQLPKDRFSAERLKGVDSTLKIQPAELGDSAMYLCASSLDRDEQFFGPGTRLTVL.

J is TRBJ1-5 and V is TRBV25-1; D may be TRBD1 (6 bases). There are 16 residues in the CDR3. Germline-derived CDR1 and CDR2 are MGHDK and SYGVNS. V was clipped by 4 bases and J by 4 bases, with 17 bases between them. The chain's CDR3 is CASSAHSGHQNQPQHF. CDR3 sequence (DNA): TGTGCCAGCAGTGCCCACTCGGGACACCAAAATCAGCCCCAGCATTTT.

This clonotype was counted once. Possible read error: a much larger clone is one base away. The chain employs TRBV30 and TRBJ2-1; unclear D gene. The CDR3 loop spans 13 amino acids. In germline, CDR1 is GTSNPN, CDR2 SVGIG (reference sequence). V dropped 2 bases and J dropped 7 bases, with 12 bases sitting between them. In DNA, the CDR3 is TGTGCCTGGAGTAGGGCTAGATTAAATGAGCAGTTCTTC. Amino acid sequence: CAWSRARLNEQFF.

This clonotype came up a few times. The J gene is TRBJ2-7, the V gene TRBV12-3 or TRBV12-4; 15 positions agree with TRBD2. V dropped 1 base and J dropped 8; count of bases not matched to a gene: 3. This CDR3 spans 15 amino acids. CDR3 sequence (DNA): TGTGCCAGCAGTTTAGGGACTAGCGGGAGGGCGCAGCAGTACTTC. Its translation: CASSLGTSGRAQQYF.

This clonotype was detected a few times. V is TRBV19 and J is TRBJ1-2; D gene ambiguous. The CDR3 has 14 amino acids. Between the trimmed V and J ends, which lost 6 bases and 4 bases, there was a span of 15 bases. Germline V gene lookup returns CDR1 LNHDA and CDR2 SQIVND (reference sequence). In nucleotides, the CDR3 is TGTGCCAGTAGCACCCGGACTGCGACCTATGGCTACACCTTC. Protein product: CASSTRTATYGYTF.

In this sample, this clonotype turned up a few times. The chain combines TRBV27 with TRBJ1-1; perhaps TRBD1 as D (6 bases). The germline gives CDR1 MNHEY, CDR2 SMNVEV (reference sequence). CDR3 size: 15 residues. Deletions cut 5 bases from V and 4 bases from J, with 17 bases between. This CDR3 reads CASSRDNQPSTEAFF. The CDR3 coding sequence is TGTGCCAGCAGTCGGGACAATCAACCGAGCACTGAAGCTTTCTTT.

The V gene is TRBV7-9, the J gene TRBJ2-7, with 8 positions matching TRBD2. Trimming at V came to 1 base and at J to 7 bases, leaving 3 bases not matched to a gene. CDR1 and CDR2 (germline): SEHNR, FQNEAQ (reference sequence). The CDR3 length is 13 residues. CDR3 protein: CASSLGASGEQYF. Here the CDR3 DNA reads TGTGCCAGCAGCTTAGGGGCTAGCGGGGAGCAGTACTTC.

The rearrangement links TRBV27 to TRBJ2-1, with D possibly matching TRBD2 (6 bases). Germline assignment: CDR1 MNHEY and CDR2 SMNVEV (reference sequence). The CDR3 totals 14 residues. Trimming left V 5 bases short and J 4 bases short, with 12 bases between. CDR3 in amino acids: CASSPGDFYNEQFF. The CDR3 nucleotides read TGTGCCAGCAGTCCGGGGGACTTTTACAATGAGCAGTTCTTC.

This clonotype was detected only a few times. The V and J genes are TRBV2 and TRBJ2-7; D not certain. Germline CDR1 is SNHLY and CDR2 is FYNNEI. Trimming removed 5 bases at V and 0 bases at J, with 5 bases between. This CDR3 is 12 amino acids long. The CDR3 sequence is CASSSDSYEQYF. The CDR3 DNA reads as TGTGCCAGCAGTTCAGACTCCTACGAGCAGTACTTC.

This chain uses TRBV20-1 with TRBJ1-2, with TRBD1 identical over 7 bases. Germline V gene lookup returns CDR1 DFQATT and CDR2 SNEGSKA (reference sequence). The J segment lost 2 bases and the V segment lost 6 bases, leaving 15 bases of the junction unmatched. This CDR3 has 16 residues. CDR3 bases: TGCAGTGCCCCTTCTGCTCGGGACAGCAACAACTATGGCTACACCTTC. The encoded protein is CSAPSARDSNNYGYTF.

The V gene is TRBV27, the J gene TRBJ2-7; 7 bases match TRBD2. V shed 6 bases, J shed 1 base, and the junction held 9 bases outside the gene matches. CDR1 and CDR2 from the germline V gene are MNHEY and SMNVEV (reference sequence). This CDR3 is built from 15 residues. In DNA, the CDR3 is TGTGCCAGCAGCAGACTAGCCATACAATCCTACGAGCAGTACTTC. Translated, it gives CASSRLAIQSYEQYF.

This chain uses TRBV11-2 with TRBJ2-3; 7 bases are a match to TRBD1. CDR1 and CDR2 from the germline V gene are SGHAT and FQNNGV. V shed 4 bases, J shed 6 bases, and the junction held 7 bases outside the gene matches. The CDR3 extends over 14 amino acids. CDR3 sequence: CASSSQGVRDTQYF. CDR3 coding DNA: TGTGCCAGCAGCTCGCAGGGGGTACGGGATACGCAGTATTTT.

J is TRBJ1-2 and V is TRBV28; 10 bases agree with TRBD1. Per the germline V gene, CDR1 is MDHEN and CDR2 is SYDVKM. Trimming took 5 bases from V and 1 from J; bases not matched to a gene: 7. The CDR3 is 16 amino acids. The CDR3 nucleotides read TGTGCCAGCAGTGAACCGGGGACAGGGGTTAACTATGGCTACACCTTC. It translates to CASSEPGTGVNYGYTF.

V is TRBV4-3 and J is TRBJ2-2; D might be TRBD2 (5 bases). The germline V gene has CDR1 LGHNA and CDR2 YSLEER. This CDR3 region has 18 residues. V lost 3 bases, J lost 4 bases, and 21 bases lay in between. CDR3 sequence: CASSQGSGNTRGTGELFF. The CDR3 nucleotides are TGCGCCAGCAGCCAGGGCTCAGGAAATACCCGGGGCACCGGGGAGCTGTTTTTT.

The CDR3 protein is CASSSPGQGYEQYF. The CDR3 DNA sequence: TGTGCCAGCAGTTCGCCGGGACAGGGTTACGAGCAGTACTTC. The chain joins TRBV7-9 to TRBJ2-7; 9 bases agree with TRBD1. Germline CDR1 and CDR2: SEHNR and FQNEAQ (reference sequence). The CDR3 covers 14 residues. The trim removed 6 bases at V and 4 bases at J, leaving 7 bases unmatched.

This clonotype showed up just a few times. The rearrangement uses TRBV20-1 and TRBJ1-2; 7 nucleotides align to TRBD1. The CDR3 extends over 15 amino acids. V dropped 0 bases and J dropped 6; count of bases not matched to a gene: 10. The germline gives CDR1 DFQATT, CDR2 SNEGSKA (reference sequence). This CDR3 is CSARDTRGQRNGYTF. The CDR3 coding sequence is TGCAGTGCTAGAGATACTCGGGGACAGCGTAATGGCTACACCTTC.

This rearrangement joins TRBV7-2 to TRBJ2-3; 11 nucleotides agree with TRBD2. V gave up 2 bases and J gave up 6 bases; unmatched junction bases: 4. CDR3 size: 15 residues. Germline-derived CDR1 and CDR2 are SGHTA and FQGNSA. CDR3 DNA sequence: TGTGCCAGCAGCTTAAGAACTAGCGGGGGTGATACGCAGTATTTT. Translation: CASSLRTSGGDTQYF.

The chain employs TRBV20-1 and TRBJ2-7, with 12 bases aligning to TRBD2. Germline CDR1 DFQATT, CDR2 SNEGSKA (reference sequence). V gave up 3 bases and J gave up 7 bases; unmatched junction bases: 7. This CDR3 has 14 residues. CDR3 sequence reads: CSASRLAGADEQYF. The CDR3 DNA sequence: TGCAGTGCTAGTAGACTAGCGGGAGCGGATGAGCAGTACTTC.

This clonotype has more than one count but fewer than ten. CDR3 loop: CASSSGWGADTQYF. The CDR3 DNA follows: TGTGCCAGCAGCTCAGGGTGGGGGGCAGATACGCAGTATTTT. The rearrangement uses TRBV7-3 and TRBJ2-3; possibly TRBD2 for D (6 bases). The CDR3 sequence is 14 residues long. V lost 4 bases and J 4 bases, leaving 12 bases between the germline ends. Germline CDR1 and CDR2: SGHTA and FQGTGA.

In its sample, this clonotype was seen a few times. This chain joins TRBV7-6 and TRBJ2-3; TRBD1 aligns across 7 bases. The V gene end was trimmed by 5 bases and the J gene end by 2 bases; junction bases not matched to a gene: 4. Germline loops: CDR1 SGHVS, CDR2 FNYEAQ. The CDR3 is 14 residues long. The DNA of the CDR3 is TGTGCCAGCAGCCGGGGACAGACCACAGATACGCAGTATTTT. This sequence encodes CASSRGQTTDTQYF.